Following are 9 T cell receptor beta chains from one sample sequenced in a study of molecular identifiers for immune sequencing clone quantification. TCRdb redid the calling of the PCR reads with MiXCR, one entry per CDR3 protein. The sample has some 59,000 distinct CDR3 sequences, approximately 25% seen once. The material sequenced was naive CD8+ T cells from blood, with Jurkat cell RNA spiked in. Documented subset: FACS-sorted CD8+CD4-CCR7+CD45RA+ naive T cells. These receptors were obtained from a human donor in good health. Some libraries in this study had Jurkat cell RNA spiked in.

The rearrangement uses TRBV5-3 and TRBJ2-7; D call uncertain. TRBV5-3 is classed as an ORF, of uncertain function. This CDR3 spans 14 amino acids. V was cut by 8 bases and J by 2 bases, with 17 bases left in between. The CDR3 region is CASSLLWSAYEQYF. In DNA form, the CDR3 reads TGTGCCAGCAGCCTACTATGGTCAGCCTACGAGCAGTACTTC.

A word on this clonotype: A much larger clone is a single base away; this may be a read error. The CDR3 here is CATSDNPGGRYSYEPYF. Here the CDR3 DNA reads TGTGCCACCAGTGATAACCCGGGGGGGCGTTACTCCTACGAGCCGTACTTC. The V gene is TRBV24-1, the J gene TRBJ2-7; TRBD2 matches at 8 bases. CDR1 and CDR2 from the germline V gene are KGHDR and SFDVKD. This CDR3 has 17 residues.

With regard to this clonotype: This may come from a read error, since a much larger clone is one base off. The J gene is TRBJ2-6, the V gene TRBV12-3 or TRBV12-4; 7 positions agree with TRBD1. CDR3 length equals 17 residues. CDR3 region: CASSLTGDYSGANVPTF. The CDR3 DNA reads TGTGCCAGCAGTTTAACAGGGGATTACTCTGGGGCCAACGTCCCGACTTTC.

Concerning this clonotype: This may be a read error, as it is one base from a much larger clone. CDR3 region: CACDAGLNTEAFF. The CDR3 DNA is TGTGCCTGCGACGCTGGCCTAAACACTGAAGCTTTCTTT. This chain connects TRBV6-2 or TRBV6-3 to TRBJ1-1; D is unclear. There are 13 residues in the CDR3. The germline gives CDR1 MNHEY, CDR2 SVGEGT. V dropped 11 bases and J dropped 2 bases, with 15 bases sitting between them.

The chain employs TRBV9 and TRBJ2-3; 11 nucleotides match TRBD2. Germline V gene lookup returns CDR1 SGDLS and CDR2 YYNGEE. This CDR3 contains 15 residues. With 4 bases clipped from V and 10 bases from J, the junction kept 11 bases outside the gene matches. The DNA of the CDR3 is TGTGCCAGCAGCCCAGGACTAGCGGGCCCCGCTCCGCAGTATTTT. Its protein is CASSPGLAGPAPQYF.

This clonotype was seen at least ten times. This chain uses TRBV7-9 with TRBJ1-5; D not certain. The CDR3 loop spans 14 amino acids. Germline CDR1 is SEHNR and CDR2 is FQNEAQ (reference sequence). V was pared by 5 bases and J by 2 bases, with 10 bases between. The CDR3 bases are TGTGCCAGCAGCCGCGACGGCGGCAATCAGCCCCAGCATTTT. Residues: CASSRDGGNQPQHF.

The CDR3 is CASSQVINLLETDTQYF. The CDR3, as DNA: TGCGCCAGCAGCCAAGTAATTAACCTATTAGAAACAGATACGCAGTATTTT. The chain couples TRBV4-1 to TRBJ2-3; unclear D gene. This CDR3 spans 17 amino acids. Germline V gives CDR1 MGHRA, CDR2 YSYEKL. V lost 1 base, J lost 3 bases, and 17 bases lay in between.

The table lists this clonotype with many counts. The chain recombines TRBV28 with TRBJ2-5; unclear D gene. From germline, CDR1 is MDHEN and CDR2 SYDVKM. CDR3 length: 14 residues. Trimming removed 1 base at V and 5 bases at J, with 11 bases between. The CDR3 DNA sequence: TGTGCCAGCAGTTTATCCCAAGCATTCGAGACCCAGTACTTC. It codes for CASSLSQAFETQYF.

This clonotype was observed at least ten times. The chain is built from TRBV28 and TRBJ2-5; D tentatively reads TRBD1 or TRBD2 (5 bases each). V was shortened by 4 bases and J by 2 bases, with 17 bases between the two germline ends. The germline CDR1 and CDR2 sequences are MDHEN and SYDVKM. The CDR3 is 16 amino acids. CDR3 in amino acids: CASSSPRKGRQETQYF. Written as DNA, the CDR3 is TGTGCCAGCAGTTCGCCCCGCAAGGGACGGCAAGAGACCCAGTACTTC.